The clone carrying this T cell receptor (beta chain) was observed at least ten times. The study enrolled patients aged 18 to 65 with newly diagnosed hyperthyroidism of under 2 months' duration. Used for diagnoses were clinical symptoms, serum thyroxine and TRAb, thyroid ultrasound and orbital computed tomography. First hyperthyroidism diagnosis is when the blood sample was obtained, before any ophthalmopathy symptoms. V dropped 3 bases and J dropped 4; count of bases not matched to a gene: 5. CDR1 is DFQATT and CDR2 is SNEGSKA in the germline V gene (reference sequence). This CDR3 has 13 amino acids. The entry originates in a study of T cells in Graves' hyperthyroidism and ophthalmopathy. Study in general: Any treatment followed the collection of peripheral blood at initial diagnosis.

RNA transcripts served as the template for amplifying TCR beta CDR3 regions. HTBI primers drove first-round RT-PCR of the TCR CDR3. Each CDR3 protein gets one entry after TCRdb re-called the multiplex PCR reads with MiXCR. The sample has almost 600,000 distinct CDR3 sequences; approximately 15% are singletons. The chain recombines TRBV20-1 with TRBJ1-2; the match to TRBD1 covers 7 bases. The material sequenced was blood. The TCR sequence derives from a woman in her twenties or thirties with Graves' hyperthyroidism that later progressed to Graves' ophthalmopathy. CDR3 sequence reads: CSASPTGSYGYTF. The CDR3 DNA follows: TGCAGTGCTAGCCCGACAGGGTCCTATGGCTACACCTTC.